This T cell receptor beta chain was sequenced in a study of T cell responses to AZD1222 COVID-19 vaccine. As concerns this clone: Its target is not known.

Points from the study as a whole: Females outnumbered males among donors, who were mostly white British; clonal diversity was possibly underestimated.

The CDR3 consists of 19 residues. Per the germline V gene, CDR1 is SGHAT and CDR2 is FQNNGV. With 0 bases clipped from V and 4 bases from J, the junction kept 10 bases outside the gene matches. Assay: immunoSEQ multiplex PCR; the TCRdb copy retains only in-frame clones and omits some. The sample shows about 190,000 clones, almost 95% of them seen only once. V usage is TRBV11-2 and J usage is TRBJ2-2, with TRBD2 matching over 11 bases. Specimen: peripheral blood, collected on day 0 of AZD1222 vaccination. The origin of this receptor is an adult in good health. CDR3 sequence: CASSLEPPASGRLTGELFF. The DNA of the CDR3 is TGTGCCAGCAGCTTAGAACCCCCCGCTAGCGGGAGGCTCACCGGGGAGCTGTTTTTT.